This record looks at one T cell receptor beta chain sequence and its context. These data belong to a study of cytomegalovirus exposure and HLA in healthy donors. In the PCR, 60 Vbeta and 13 Jbeta primers were used. Authors' methods: It was a later analysis that counted 79 million or so unique TCR beta chains, of which 8.5 million to 12 million were shared. Produced via immunoSEQ multiplex PCR; TCRdb's table is partial and in-frame only. V and J calls and clone size come straight from that table; D and trimming were deduced from the DNA. This sample has fewer than 200,000 clones, with about 80% found just once. The CDR3 length is 20 residues. Germline V gene sequence: CDR1 GTSNPN, CDR2 SVGIG (reference sequence). The trim removed 5 bases at V and 2 bases at J, leaving 22 bases unmatched.

The clonotype comes from a boy aged 5-17 years in good health and CMV-seronegative. The sequencing sample was made of PBMCs. The chain couples TRBV30 to TRBJ2-3, with 10 bases fitting TRBD2. This CDR3 is CAWGREAGASGSLFTDTQYF. The CDR3 coding sequence is TGTGCCTGGGGAAGGGAGGCGGGGGCTAGCGGGAGCCTCTTCACAGATACGCAGTATTTT. The full variable domain, completed using reference TRBV30 and TRBJ2-3, is SQTIHQWPATLVQPVGSPLSLECTVEGTSNPNLYWYRQAAGRGLQLLFYSVGIGQISSEVPQNLSASRPQDRQFILSSKKLLLSDSGFYLCAWGREAGASGSLFTDTQYFGPGTRLTVL.